The 24 T cell receptor beta chains below come from one sample, sequenced in a study of CD8 T cells in ankylosing spondylitis. One entry per CDR3 protein, called by TCRdb with MiXCR from the 5' RACE reads. This table has about 340,000 distinct CDR3 sequences, over 12% appearing once. Sequencing input: blood, either unsorted or a sorted T cell fraction (not recorded which). The receptors derive from a male donor with ankylosing spondylitis or in good health (not recorded which).

This clonotype was recorded many times. This chain uses TRBV5-1 with TRBJ2-7; D is possibly TRBD2 (5 bases). This CDR3 comprises 13 residues. Germline CDR1 reads SGHRS; CDR2 reads YFSETQ. Deletions cut 0 bases from V and 7 bases from J, with 11 bases between. CDR3 residues: CASSLGGPQEQYF. The CDR3 region has the DNA TGCGCCAGCAGCTTGGGAGGGCCTCAGGAGCAGTACTTC.

V usage is TRBV3-1 and J usage is TRBJ2-3; D not certain. The CDR3 is 13 amino acids. Germline values: CDR1 LGHDT, CDR2 YNNKEL (reference sequence). Trimming pared 4 bases from V and 1 base from J, leaving 6 bases between. CDR3 sequence: CASSPLGTDTQYF. DNA of the CDR3: TGTGCCAGCAGCCCCCTGGGCACAGATACGCAGTATTTT.

This clonotype has ten or more counts. The CDR3 DNA reads as TGTGCCAGCAGCCTAGGGGCTAGCGGGGGTTTGACCCAGTACTTC. Translated: CASSLGASGGLTQYF. This rearrangement joins TRBV5-5 to TRBJ2-5, with 10 nucleotides matching TRBD2. Germline CDR1 reads SGHKS; CDR2 reads YYEKEE (reference sequence). The CDR3 loop spans 15 amino acids. Trimming removed 4 bases from V and 7 bases from J; junction bases left unmatched: 10.

This clonotype was counted many times. The chain uses TRBV12-3 or TRBV12-4 and TRBJ2-5; 12 nucleotides match TRBD2. The trim removed 6 bases at V and 2 bases at J, leaving 7 bases unmatched. This CDR3 region has 16 residues. The CDR3 nucleotides read TGTGCCAGCAGCTTTTCTAGCGGGGGGGGGCAAGAGACCCAGTACTTC. Translating gives CASSFSSGGGQETQYF.

This clonotype was found a few times. The gene calls are TRBV3-1 and TRBJ2-5; D is ambiguous. Germline V gene data show CDR1 as LGHDT and CDR2 as YNNKEL (reference sequence). This CDR3 is built from 11 residues. V dropped 1 base and J dropped 6 bases, with 3 bases sitting between them. The chain's CDR3 is CASSQAQTQYF. The DNA for the CDR3 is TGTGCCAGCAGCCAAGCTCAGACCCAGTACTTC.

This clonotype was detected a few times. The CDR3 DNA sequence: TGCGCCAGCAGCCCAGCCGGATTGGGCACAGATACGCAGTATTTT. This gives the protein CASSPAGLGTDTQYF. This chain uses TRBV4-1 with TRBJ2-3; D unclear. The germline V and J ends were trimmed by 4 bases and 1 base, with 12 bases remaining between them. CDR3 size: 15 residues. CDR1 MGHRA and CDR2 YSYEKL come from the germline V gene.

The chain links TRBV20-1 to TRBJ2-1, with no clear D. This CDR3 is 15 amino acids long. Trimming cost V 2 bases and J 5 bases, with 16 bases left between them. Germline V gives CDR1 DFQATT, CDR2 SNEGSKA (reference sequence). CDR3 loop: CSARRPSIIHNEQFF. The CDR3 nucleotides read TGCAGTGCTAGACGACCTTCAATTATTCACAATGAGCAGTTCTTC.

This clonotype was found a few times. The genes are TRBV12-3 or TRBV12-4 and TRBJ1-2; 9 bases align to TRBD1. Trimming cost V 6 bases and J 13 bases; bases outside gene matches: 9. The CDR3 is 12 residues long. The CDR3 sequence: CASSFTGQGTTF. The CDR3 DNA reads as TGTGCCAGCAGCTTTACCGGACAGGGGACCACCTTC.

This chain joins TRBV3-1 and TRBJ2-4, with D possibly called TRBD1 or TRBD2 (5 bases each). This CDR3 spans 19 amino acids. The germline V gene has CDR1 LGHDT and CDR2 YNNKEL (reference sequence). Trimming took 3 bases from V and 3 from J, leaving 24 bases between them. CDR3 residues: CASSQGPSLPGRVKNIQYF. The CDR3 region has the DNA TGTGCCAGCAGCCAGGGGCCAAGCCTTCCGGGACGGGTCAAAAACATTCAGTACTTC.

In this sample, this clonotype turned up once. This chain links TRBV10-3 with TRBJ1-5, with 8 positions matching TRBD1. This CDR3 has 13 amino acids. Germline CDR1 reads ENHRY; CDR2 reads SYGVKD. Trimming cost V 7 bases and J 6 bases; bases outside gene matches: 5. The CDR3 bases are TGTGCCATCACTACAGGGGGTAGTCAGCCCCAGCATTTT. Translation: CAITTGGSQPQHF.

This clonotype was found a few times. The genes are TRBV5-4 and TRBJ2-7; TRBD1 is a possible D gene (6 bases). Germline V CDR1 and CDR2: SGHNT, YYREEE (reference sequence). Trimming stripped 4 bases from V and 5 bases from J, with 13 bases between. This CDR3 is 13 amino acids long. In nucleotides, the CDR3 is TGTGCCAGCAGCCCGGGACAAGGAGACGAGCAGTACTTC. This sequence encodes CASSPGQGDEQYF.

This rearrangement joins TRBV18 to TRBJ2-7; TRBD1 is a possible D gene (7 bases). Germline V CDR1 and CDR2: KGHSH, LQKENI. V gave up 3 bases and J gave up 5 bases, with 17 bases separating them. The CDR3 consists of 15 residues. CDR3 sequence: CASSPLGGGENEQYF. CDR3 nucleotide sequence: TGTGCCAGCTCACCCTTAGGAGGGGGCGAAAACGAGCAGTACTTC.

The chain's CDR3 is CASRNRATSGGEYF. The CDR3 DNA sequence: TGTGCCAGCAGAAACAGGGCCACTAGCGGGGGGGAGTACTTC. J is TRBJ2-5 and V is TRBV6-1; 13 bases fit TRBD2. After removal of 6 bases from V and 12 bases from J, the junction contained 10 bases not matched to a gene. Germline CDR1 is MNHNS and CDR2 is SASEGT. The CDR3 is 14 residues long.

This clonotype was found a few times. The chain has TRBV4-1 and TRBJ1-6; D remains ambiguous. The CDR3 runs 13 residues. Trimming took 0 bases from V and 11 from J, leaving 8 bases between them. Per the germline V gene, CDR1 is MGHRA and CDR2 is YSYEKL. In DNA form, the CDR3 reads TGCGCCAGCAGCCAAGATCAGTCGGCACCCCTCCACTTT. Its protein product is CASSQDQSAPLHF.

V is TRBV30 and J is TRBJ2-7; 7 bases agree with TRBD1. The ends lost 3 bases at V and 2 bases at J; junction bases unmatched: 7. CDR1 and CDR2 (germline): GTSNPN, SVGIG (reference sequence). CDR3 length: 14 residues. CDR3 sequence: CAWSPDRAAYEQYF. In DNA, the CDR3 is TGTGCCTGGAGCCCTGACAGGGCAGCCTACGAGCAGTACTTC.

This clonotype was counted a few times. This chain joins TRBV9 and TRBJ2-2; 8 positions match TRBD1. CDR1 and CDR2 from the germline V gene are SGDLS and YYNGEE. V shed 7 bases, J shed 0 bases, and the junction held 2 bases outside the gene matches. The length of the CDR3 is 14 residues. CDR3 protein: CASGDRTNTGELFF. The CDR3 DNA reads TGTGCCAGCGGGGACAGGACGAACACCGGGGAGCTGTTTTTT.

The V gene is TRBV10-3, the J gene TRBJ2-7; 7 bases fit TRBD2. From germline, CDR1 is ENHRY and CDR2 SYGVKD. J gave up 2 bases and V 5 bases, and 9 bases lay outside the gene matches. The length of the CDR3 is 15 residues. The CDR3 is CAISKERGATYEQYF. In nucleotides, the CDR3 is TGTGCCATCAGTAAGGAGCGGGGCGCCACCTACGAGCAGTACTTC.

This rearrangement joins TRBV7-6 to TRBJ2-1; tentatively, D is TRBD1 or TRBD2 (5 bases each). Trimming shortened V by 6 bases and J by 8 bases, and 17 bases separated the two germline ends. The CDR3 consists of 14 residues. The V gene's germline CDR1 is SGHVS and CDR2 FNYEAQ. This CDR3 is CASSEPGRGDEQFF. In DNA, the CDR3 is TGTGCCAGCAGTGAGCCGGGACGAGGGGATGAGCAGTTCTTC. The variable domain in full, with the rest retrieved from reference TRBV7-6 and TRBJ2-1, is GAGVSQSPRYKVTKRGQDVALRCDPISGHVSLYWYRQALGQGPEFLTYFNYEAQQDKSGLPNDRFSAERPEGSISTLTIQRTEQRDSAMYRCASSEPGRGDEQFFGPGTRLTVL.

DNA for the CDR3: TGTGCCATCAGTTCCGGGACAAATTTTCAAGAGACCCAGTACTTC. It is translated as CAISSGTNFQETQYF. The rearrangement joins TRBV10-3 to TRBJ2-5, with D possibly being TRBD1 (6 bases). Germline values: CDR1 ENHRY, CDR2 SYGVKD. CDR3 length equals 15 residues. Between the trimmed V and J ends, which lost 5 bases and 2 bases, there was a span of 15 bases.

This clonotype was observed a handful of times. J is TRBJ2-6 and V is TRBV7-2; no clear D. The V end lost 4 bases, the J end lost 0 bases, and 7 bases lay between the germline ends. CDR1 and CDR2 (germline): SGHTA, FQGNSA. The CDR3 runs to 15 residues. The CDR3 region is CASSYIGSGANVLTF. In DNA, the CDR3 is TGTGCCAGCAGCTATATAGGCTCTGGGGCCAACGTCCTGACTTTC. Variable domain in full (rest from reference TRBV7-2 and TRBJ2-6): GAGVSQSPSNKVTEKGKDVELRCDPISGHTALYWYRQSLGQGLEFLIYFQGNSAPDKSGLPSDRFSAERTGGSVSTLTIQRTQQEDSAVYLCASSYIGSGANVLTFGAGSRLTVL.

This clonotype was seen a few times. This sequence joins TRBV15 and TRBJ1-1; D gene uncertain. The ends were cut back, 0 bases at V and 14 bases at J, with 10 bases in the middle. Per germline, CDR1 LNHNV and CDR2 YYDKDF (reference sequence). The CDR3 sequence is 11 residues long. Here the CDR3 reads CATSRENDRFF. The CDR3 DNA reads TGTGCCACCAGCAGAGAGAATGACCGCTTCTTT.

This clonotype was seen a handful of times. The rearrangement links TRBV9 to TRBJ2-1; 10 positions agree with TRBD2. The CDR3 consists of 17 residues. Germline values: CDR1 SGDLS, CDR2 YYNGEE. Trimming took 3 bases from V and 10 from J; bases not matched to a gene: 16. DNA for the CDR3: TGTGCCAGCAGCGCACAACCCGGGACTAGCGCCCCTGGGGAGCAGTTCTTC. Translated: CASSAQPGTSAPGEQFF.

J is TRBJ2-1 and V is TRBV7-9; TRBD2 matches 7 bases. Germline assignment: CDR1 SEHNR and CDR2 FQNEAQ (reference sequence). This CDR3 has 16 amino acids. The ends lost 4 bases at V and 16 bases at J; junction bases unmatched: 22. This CDR3 is CASSSLFRGDIVSEFF. The CDR3 DNA sequence: TGTGCCAGCAGCTCACTCTTTCGGGGGGATATCGTAAGTGAATTCTTC.

On this clonotype: A read error may be the cause here, since a much bigger clone is one base away. The genes are TRBV5-6 and TRBJ2-1, with a tentative D call TRBD2 (6 bases). V shed 8 bases and J shed 3 bases, with 18 bases lying between them. The CDR3 extends over 15 amino acids. In germline, CDR1 is SGHDT, CDR2 YYEEEE. The CDR3, as DNA: TGTGCCAGGAGCCCCGGGAGCACTGACTACAATGAGCAGTTCTTC. Translated: CARSPGSTDYNEQFF.